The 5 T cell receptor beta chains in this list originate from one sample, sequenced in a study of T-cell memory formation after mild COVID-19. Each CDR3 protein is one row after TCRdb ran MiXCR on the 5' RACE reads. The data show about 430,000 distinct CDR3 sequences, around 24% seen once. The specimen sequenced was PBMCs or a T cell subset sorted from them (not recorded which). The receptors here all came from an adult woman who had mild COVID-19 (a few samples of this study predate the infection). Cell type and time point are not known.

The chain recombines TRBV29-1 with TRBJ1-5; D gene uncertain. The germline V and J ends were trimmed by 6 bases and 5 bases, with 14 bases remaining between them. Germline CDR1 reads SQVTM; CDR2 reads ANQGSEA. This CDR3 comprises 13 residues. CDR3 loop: CSVGPAVHQPQHF. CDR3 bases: TGCAGCGTCGGGCCTGCAGTACATCAGCCCCAGCATTTT.

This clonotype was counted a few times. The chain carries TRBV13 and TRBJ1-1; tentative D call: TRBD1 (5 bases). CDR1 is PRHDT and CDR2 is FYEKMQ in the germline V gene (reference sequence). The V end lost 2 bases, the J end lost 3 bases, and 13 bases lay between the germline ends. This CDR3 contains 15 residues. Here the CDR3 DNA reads TGTGCCAGCAGCTTAAGTCCCAGGGCGGACACTGAAGCTTTCTTT. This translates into CASSLSPRADTEAFF.

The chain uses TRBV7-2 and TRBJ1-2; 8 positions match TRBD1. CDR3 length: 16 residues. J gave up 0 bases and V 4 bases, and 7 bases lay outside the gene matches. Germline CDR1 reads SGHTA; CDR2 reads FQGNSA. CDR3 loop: CASSSRQGWTNYGYTF. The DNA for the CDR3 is TGTGCCAGCAGCTCCCGACAGGGGTGGACTAACTATGGCTACACCTTC.

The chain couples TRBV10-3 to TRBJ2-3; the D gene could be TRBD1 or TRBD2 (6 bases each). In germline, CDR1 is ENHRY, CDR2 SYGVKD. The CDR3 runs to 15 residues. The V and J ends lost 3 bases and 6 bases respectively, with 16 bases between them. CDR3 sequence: CAISDGGLVGDTQYF. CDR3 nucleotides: TGTGCCATCAGTGACGGGGGCCTAGTGGGGGATACGCAGTATTTT.

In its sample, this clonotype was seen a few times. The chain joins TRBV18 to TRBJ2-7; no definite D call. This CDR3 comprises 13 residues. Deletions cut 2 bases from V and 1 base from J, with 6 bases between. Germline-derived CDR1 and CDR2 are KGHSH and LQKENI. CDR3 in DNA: TGTGCCAGCTCACCAACACTATCCTACGAGCAGTACTTC. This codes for CASSPTLSYEQYF.